This T cell receptor (beta chain) appears in the sequencing data of a study of siplizumab effects on memory and regulatory T cells. Regarding the study as a whole: A minor fraction of alloreactive clones, and no more, mapped to unstimulated subsets. An assignable naive or memory phenotype was lacking in roughly 80-96% of proliferating CD4+ or CD8+ clones. Naive T cells appeared more diverse than memory cells and seemed to be major alloresponse contributors.

The method was immunoSEQ multiplex PCR; TCRdb's version includes in-frame clones alone and lacks a portion of them. Of 94,000 or so clones detected, 80% to 95% appear once; the ten largest clones hold 6.5%. Comments on this clone: Its specificity is not known.

CDR1 is SNHLY and CDR2 is FYNNEI in the germline V gene. This CDR3 region has 14 residues. Trimming took 11 bases from V and 1 from J, leaving 15 bases between them. Sequenced: CD8+ T cells sorted from blood. This rearrangement joins TRBV2 to TRBJ2-1, with D perhaps matching TRBD2 (6 bases). The source is a human donor in good health. As DNA, the CDR3 is TGTGCCGGCCGGGACTTTCAATCCTACAATGAGCAGTTCTTC. As protein: CAGRDFQSYNEQFF.